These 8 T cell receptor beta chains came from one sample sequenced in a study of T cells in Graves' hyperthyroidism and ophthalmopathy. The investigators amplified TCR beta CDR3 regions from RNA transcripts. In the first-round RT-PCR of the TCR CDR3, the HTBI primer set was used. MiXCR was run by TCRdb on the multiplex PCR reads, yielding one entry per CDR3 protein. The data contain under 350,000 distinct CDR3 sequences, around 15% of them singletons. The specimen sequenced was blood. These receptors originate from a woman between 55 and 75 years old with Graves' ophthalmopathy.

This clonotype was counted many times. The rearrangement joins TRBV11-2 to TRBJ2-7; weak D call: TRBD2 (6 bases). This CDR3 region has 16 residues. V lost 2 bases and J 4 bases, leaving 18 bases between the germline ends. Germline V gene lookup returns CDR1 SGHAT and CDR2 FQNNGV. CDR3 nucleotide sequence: TGTGCCAGCAGCTTACGTTCCGGCGGGATGGGGTACGAGCAGTACTTC. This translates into CASSLRSGGMGYEQYF.

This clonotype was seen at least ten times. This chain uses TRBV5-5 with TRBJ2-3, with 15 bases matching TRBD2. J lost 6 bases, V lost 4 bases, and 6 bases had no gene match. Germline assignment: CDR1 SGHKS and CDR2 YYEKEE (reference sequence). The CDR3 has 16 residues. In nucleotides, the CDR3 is TGTGCCAGCAGCGAGGGACTAGCGGGGGGATGGGATACGCAGTATTTT. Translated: CASSEGLAGGWDTQYF.

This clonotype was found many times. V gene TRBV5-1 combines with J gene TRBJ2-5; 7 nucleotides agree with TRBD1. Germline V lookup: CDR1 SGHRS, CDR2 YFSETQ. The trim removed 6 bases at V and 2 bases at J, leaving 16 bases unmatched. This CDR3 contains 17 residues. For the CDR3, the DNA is TGCGCCAGCACGAGAAACCCACAGGGGAGTGGGCAAGAGACCCAGTACTTC. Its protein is CASTRNPQGSGQETQYF.

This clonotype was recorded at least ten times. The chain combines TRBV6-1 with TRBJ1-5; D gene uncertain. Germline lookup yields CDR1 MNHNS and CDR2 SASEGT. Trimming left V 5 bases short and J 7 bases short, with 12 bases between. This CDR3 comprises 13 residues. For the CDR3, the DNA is TGTGCCAGCAGTTATTTATTCGGACAGCCCCAGCATTTT. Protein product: CASSYLFGQPQHF.

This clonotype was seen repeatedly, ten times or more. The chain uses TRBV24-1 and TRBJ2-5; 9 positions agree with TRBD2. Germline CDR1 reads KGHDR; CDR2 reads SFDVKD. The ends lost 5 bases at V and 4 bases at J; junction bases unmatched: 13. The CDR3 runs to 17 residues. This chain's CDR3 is CATSVGSGSGVLETQYF. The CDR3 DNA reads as TGTGCCACCAGTGTGGGTAGCGGGAGTGGTGTTTTAGAGACCCAGTACTTC.

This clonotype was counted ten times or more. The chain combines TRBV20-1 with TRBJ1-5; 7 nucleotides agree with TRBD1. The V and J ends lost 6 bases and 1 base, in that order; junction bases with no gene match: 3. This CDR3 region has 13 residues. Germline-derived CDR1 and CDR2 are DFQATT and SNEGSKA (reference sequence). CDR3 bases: TGCAGTGCGACACAGGGGAGCAATCAGCCCCAGCATTTT. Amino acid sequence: CSATQGSNQPQHF.

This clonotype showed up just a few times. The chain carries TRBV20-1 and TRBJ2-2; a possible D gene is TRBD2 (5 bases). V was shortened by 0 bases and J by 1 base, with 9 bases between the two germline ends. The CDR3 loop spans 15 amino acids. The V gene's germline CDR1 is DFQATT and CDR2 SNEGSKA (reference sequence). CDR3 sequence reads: CSARDNGRNTGELFF. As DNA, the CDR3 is TGCAGTGCTAGAGATAATGGGAGGAACACCGGGGAGCTGTTTTTT.

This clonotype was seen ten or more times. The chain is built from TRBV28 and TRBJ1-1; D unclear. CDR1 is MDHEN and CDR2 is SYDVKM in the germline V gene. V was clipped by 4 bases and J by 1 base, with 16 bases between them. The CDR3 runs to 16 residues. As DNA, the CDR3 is TGTGCCAGCAGTTACTTCGACCAAGGATCGAACACTGAAGCTTTCTTT. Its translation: CASSYFDQGSNTEAFF.